One sample yielded the 14 T cell receptor beta chains listed below, sequenced in a study of T-cell reconstitution after alpha-beta-depleted transplantation in children. It was with unique molecular identifiers that the TCRbeta library was prepared. TCRdb reprocessed the PCR reads with MiXCR, giving one entry per CDR3 protein. The sample consists of 700,000 to 950,000 distinct CDR3 sequences, less than 20% of them appearing once. The source was PBMCs, mostly from graft donor cells, collected 360 days after TCRalphabeta/CD19-depleted stem cell transplant. The source of these receptors is a male patient younger than 18 who had a stem cell transplant for acute lymphoblastic leukemia, so the T cells may come from the graft donor.

The chain has TRBV20-1 and TRBJ2-1; D gene ambiguous. In germline, CDR1 is DFQATT, CDR2 SNEGSKA (reference sequence). V lost 3 bases to trimming and J lost 14 bases, with 14 bases between them. This CDR3 contains 11 residues. CDR3 residues: CSARPRSREFF. The CDR3 nucleotides read TGCAGTGCTAGGCCCCGGAGTAGGGAGTTCTTC.

This chain links TRBV29-1 with TRBJ2-5; D perhaps matches TRBD1 (6 bases). Trimming took off 7 bases at V and 2 bases at J, with 11 bases between the two ends. The CDR3 loop spans 12 amino acids. The germline gives CDR1 SQVTM, CDR2 ANQGSEA. The CDR3 coding sequence is TGCAGCGCCCGGACAGAGCAAGAGACCCAGTACTTC. It encodes CSARTEQETQYF.

The CDR3 DNA follows: TGCAGCGTTGAAACCCCGGGGACAGGTTATGGCTACACCTTC. Translating gives CSVETPGTGYGYTF. The rearrangement uses TRBV29-1 and TRBJ1-2; 8 nucleotides match TRBD1. The junction had 7 bases not matched to a gene; V was cut back by 2 bases and J by 5 bases. Looked up from germline, CDR1 is SQVTM and CDR2 is ANQGSEA. The CDR3 is 14 amino acids.

This clonotype occurred many times. This chain links TRBV21-1 with TRBJ2-1; the table assigns TRBD2, which was not confirmed against the DNA. TRBV21-1 counts as a pseudogene. The CDR3 consists of 16 residues. For the CDR3, the DNA is TGTGCCAGCAGCACCCCTGGGGGGAGGGTACCCAATGAGCAGTTCTTC. Translated, it gives CASSTPGGRVPNEQFF.

This clonotype has only a few counts. The rearrangement joins TRBV5-1 to TRBJ2-7; no clear D. The CDR3 has 13 amino acids. CDR1 is SGHRS and CDR2 is YFSETQ in the germline V gene. Trimming stripped 3 bases from V and 2 bases from J, with 9 bases between. CDR3 bases: TGCGCCAGCAGCTGGGCTGCCGCCTACGAGCAGTACTTC. It translates to CASSWAAAYEQYF.

This clonotype was detected a few times. V usage is TRBV9 and J usage is TRBJ2-3; D gene uncertain. This CDR3 has 14 residues. The V gene's germline CDR1 is SGDLS and CDR2 YYNGEE. Trimming removed 0 bases at V and 1 base at J, with 6 bases between. CDR3 protein: CASSVVAGTDTQYF. CDR3 DNA: TGTGCCAGCAGCGTAGTTGCAGGCACAGATACGCAGTATTTT.

This clonotype turned up a few times. V usage is TRBV5-1 and J usage is TRBJ2-1; 10 nucleotides agree with TRBD2. V was pared by 1 base and J by 3 bases, with 13 bases of the junction left unmatched. CDR3 size: 19 residues. The V gene's germline CDR1 is SGHRS and CDR2 YFSETQ. This CDR3 is CASSLSSGSPPFLYNEQFF. The CDR3 coding sequence is TGCGCCAGCAGCTTGTCTAGCGGGAGTCCCCCATTCCTCTACAATGAGCAGTTCTTC.

The chain combines TRBV7-9 with TRBJ2-1, with 7 bases aligning to TRBD2. V was clipped by 2 bases and J by 3 bases; unmatched bases: 4. CDR3 length: 15 amino acids. Germline CDR1 SEHNR, CDR2 FQNEAQ (reference sequence). The chain's CDR3 is CASSLPAGYYNEQFF. The CDR3 DNA follows: TGTGCCAGCAGCTTACCAGCGGGATACTACAATGAGCAGTTCTTC.

This clonotype has more than one count but fewer than ten. V and J are TRBV20-1 and TRBJ1-2, with 8 bases fitting TRBD1. This CDR3 has 12 amino acids. The trim removed 5 bases at V and 7 bases at J, leaving 6 bases unmatched. CDR1 and CDR2 (germline): DFQATT, SNEGSKA (reference sequence). In DNA form, the CDR3 reads TGCAGTGCTGGGCAGGGGGCTGCTGGCTACACCTTC. This codes for CSAGQGAAGYTF.

The V gene is TRBV4-1, the J gene TRBJ1-1; D is undetermined. Germline CDR1 reads MGHRA; CDR2 reads YSYEKL. The length of the CDR3 is 14 residues. V was pared by 4 bases and J by 2 bases, with 11 bases between. The CDR3 DNA reads as TGCGCCAGCAGCCCTTCGTCCGGCAACACTGAAGCTTTCTTT. Amino acids: CASSPSSGNTEAFF.

The chain is built from TRBV9 and TRBJ2-7, with D unclear. The CDR3 has 19 amino acids. Trimming cost V 2 bases and J 5 bases, with 29 bases left between them. CDR1 is SGDLS, CDR2 YYNGEE, per germline. The CDR3 sequence: CASSVATLRSLLGSNEQYF. CDR3 DNA sequence: TGTGCCAGCAGCGTCGCAACATTAAGGTCTCTGCTAGGTTCTAACGAGCAGTACTTC.

The gene calls are TRBV11-2 and TRBJ1-1; D uncertain. The CDR3 is made up of 16 amino acids. V lost 0 bases, J lost 0 bases, and 11 bases lay in between. Per germline, CDR1 SGHAT and CDR2 FQNNGV. This CDR3 is CASSLEGRLLNTEAFF. Here the CDR3 DNA reads TGTGCCAGCAGCTTAGAGGGCAGACTATTGAACACTGAAGCTTTCTTT.

This clonotype has a handful of counts. The rearrangement links TRBV18 to TRBJ1-2; no clear D gene. With 2 bases removed from V and 4 bases from J, the gap between germline ends came to 8 bases. This CDR3 spans 13 amino acids. CDR1 KGHSH and CDR2 LQKENI come from the germline V gene. The CDR3 DNA reads TGTGCCAGCTCACCAGGTGTCCGCTATGGCTACACCTTC. Encoded protein: CASSPGVRYGYTF.

This clonotype has a handful of counts. The rearrangement links TRBV5-1 to TRBJ1-1; TRBD1 aligns across 9 bases. Trimming at V came to 3 bases and at J to 4 bases, leaving 10 bases not matched to a gene. This CDR3 is 16 amino acids long. Per germline, CDR1 SGHRS and CDR2 YFSETQ. Here the CDR3 DNA reads TGCGCCAGCAGCTGGGGGGACAGGGCGACGAGCACTGAAGCTTTCTTT. It encodes CASSWGDRATSTEAFF.